What follows are 22 T cell receptor beta chains derived from one specimen sequenced in a study of shared clonotypes between healthy human individuals. The data were produced by immunoSEQ multiplex PCR, yet TCRdb's version contains in-frame clones alone and is incomplete. Of some 580,000 clones in the sample, around 97% were seen once. Material: naive CD4+ T cells sorted from blood. This sample's subset: CD45RA+ positively selected. These receptors all stem from a woman aged 30 to 39 in good health.

This rearrangement joins TRBV11-2 to TRBJ2-1; D not certain. The CDR3 loop spans 16 amino acids. Germline CDR1 SGHAT, CDR2 FQNNGV. Trimming shortened V by 1 base and J by 0 bases, and 10 bases separated the two germline ends. DNA for the CDR3: TGTGCCAGCAGCTTAGTATATGAGTTCTCCTACAATGAGCAGTTCTTC. It yields the protein CASSLVYEFSYNEQFF.

The V call is TRBV19, the J call TRBJ2-5; 10 nucleotides match TRBD1. Germline CDR1 LNHDA, CDR2 SQIVND (reference sequence). J lost 4 bases, V lost 6 bases, and 8 bases had no gene match. The CDR3 runs to 15 residues. The CDR3 coding sequence is TGTGCCAGTAGCCGTGGACAGGGGGAGGCAGAGACCCAGTACTTC. It translates to CASSRGQGEAETQYF.

V usage is TRBV27 and J usage is TRBJ2-7; TRBD2 might be the D (7 bases). Germline assignment: CDR1 MNHEY and CDR2 SMNVEV (reference sequence). The CDR3 length is 16 residues. V dropped 8 bases and J dropped 3 bases, with 23 bases sitting between them. CDR3 residues: CASCKGGGAPGYEQYF. The DNA of the CDR3 is TGTGCCAGCTGTAAGGGGGGGGGCGCCCCGGGCTACGAGCAGTACTTC.

V gene TRBV10-2 combines with J gene TRBJ1-6, with TRBD1 matching 8 bases. CDR3 length equals 14 residues. The germline V gene has CDR1 WSHSY and CDR2 SAAADI. Trimming at V came to 6 bases and at J to 10 bases, leaving 8 bases not matched to a gene. In DNA form, the CDR3 reads TGCGCCAGCAGCGGACAGGGAGTTGAGTCACCCCTCCACTTT. Its translation: CASSGQGVESPLHF.

The chain links TRBV27 to TRBJ2-7, with 10 bases that match TRBD1. Trimming took 3 bases from V and 5 from J; bases not matched to a gene: 16. CDR3 length: 18 residues. Germline CDR1 is MNHEY and CDR2 is SMNVEV (reference sequence). The CDR3 DNA reads as TGTGCCAGCAGTTTTGGGGGGCCCGGGACAGGGGTACCTCACGAGCAGTACTTC. The encoded protein is CASSFGGPGTGVPHEQYF.

The V call is TRBV10-3, the J call TRBJ2-3; D possibly matches TRBD1 or TRBD2 (5 bases each). CDR1 and CDR2 (germline): ENHRY, SYGVKD. CDR3 length: 16 residues. Trimming took off 4 bases at V and 6 bases at J, with 20 bases between the two ends. CDR3 region: CAISGASGSGQDTQYF. CDR3 in DNA: TGTGCCATCAGTGGTGCCTCTGGGTCGGGGCAGGATACGCAGTATTTT.

The chain links TRBV27 to TRBJ1-5, with D unclear. The germline CDR1 and CDR2 sequences are MNHEY and SMNVEV (reference sequence). The length of the CDR3 is 14 residues. Trimming left V 2 bases short and J 5 bases short, with 10 bases between. In nucleotides, the CDR3 is TGTGCCAGCAGTTTAAGTGGGTCGCATCAGCCCCAGCATTTT. It yields the protein CASSLSGSHQPQHF.

The chain combines TRBV18 with TRBJ2-6; TRBD1 is a possible D gene (6 bases). Trimming took 3 bases from V and 0 from J, leaving 12 bases between them. This CDR3 is 17 amino acids long. The V gene's germline CDR1 is KGHSH and CDR2 LQKENI. This CDR3 is CASSPAGTLSGANVLTF. The CDR3 bases are TGTGCCAGCTCACCCGCCGGGACACTCTCTGGGGCCAACGTCCTGACTTTC.

In regard to this clone: The sample contains more than one DNA sequence encoding this CDR3. The gene calls are TRBV28 and TRBJ2-7, with TRBD1 matching over 7 bases. CDR1 is MDHEN, CDR2 SYDVKM, per germline. The CDR3 spans 14 residues. J was trimmed by 1 base and V by 6 bases; bases with no gene match: 6. The CDR3 DNA reads TGTGCCAGCAGCAGGACAGGCTTTTCCTACGAGCAGTACTTC. It yields the protein CASSRTGFSYEQYF.

This clone was recorded once. The rearrangement joins TRBV10-3 to TRBJ1-5; D call uncertain. The ends were cut back, 11 bases at V and 4 bases at J, with 12 bases in the middle. This CDR3 has 12 residues. Germline V CDR1 and CDR2: ENHRY, SYGVKD. The chain's CDR3 is CAAGKPNQPQHF. CDR3 DNA: TGTGCCGCCGGGAAACCTAATCAGCCCCAGCATTTT.

The chain couples TRBV19 to TRBJ2-4, with D hard to call. The CDR3 totals 15 residues. Trimming removed 3 bases from V and 1 base from J, with 10 bases in between. The germline gives CDR1 LNHDA, CDR2 SQIVND (reference sequence). Written as DNA, the CDR3 is TGTGCCAGTAGTATTGCTTCGTGGGCCAAAAACATTCAGTACTTC. It is translated as CASSIASWAKNIQYF.

The chain uses TRBV5-8 and TRBJ1-4; D is uncertain. Germline CDR1 SGHTS, CDR2 YDEGEE. This CDR3 comprises 15 residues. V gave up 1 base and J gave up 4 bases, with 11 bases separating them. The CDR3 spells CASSLWQANNEKLFF. The DNA for the CDR3 is TGTGCCAGCAGCTTGTGGCAGGCCAATAATGAAAAACTGTTTTTT. Based on the CDR3 plus reference TRBV5-8 and TRBJ1-4, the full variable domain is EAGVTQSPTHLIKTRGQQATLRCSPISGHTSVYWYQQALGLGLQFLLWYDEGEERNRGNFPPRFSGRQFPNYSSELNVNALELEDSALYLCASSLWQANNEKLFFGSGTQLSVL.

This CDR3 reads CASSPFLRLQEQYF. The CDR3 DNA reads as TGTGCCAGCAGTCCGTTTCTCCGGCTCCAAGAGCAGTACTTC. This chain connects TRBV28 to TRBJ2-7; D gene uncertain. CDR3 length equals 14 residues. The germline V and J ends were trimmed by 5 bases and 7 bases, with 18 bases remaining between them. Germline lookup yields CDR1 MDHEN and CDR2 SYDVKM.

The chain is built from TRBV9 and TRBJ2-5; D gene uncertain. CDR1 SGDLS and CDR2 YYNGEE come from the germline V gene. The length of the CDR3 is 12 residues. Trimming shortened V by 0 bases and J by 5 bases, and 5 bases separated the two germline ends. The CDR3 coding sequence is TGTGCCAGCAGCGTAGTCGCGGAGACCCAGTACTTC. This gives the protein CASSVVAETQYF.

V gene TRBV4-1 combines with J gene TRBJ1-2, with D possibly being TRBD1 (5 bases). V dropped 2 bases and J dropped 5 bases, with 12 bases sitting between them. The CDR3 length is 14 residues. The germline gives CDR1 MGHRA, CDR2 YSYEKL. This CDR3 reads CASSQTSGGYGYTF. DNA of the CDR3: TGCGCCAGCAGCCAAACCTCCGGGGGTTATGGCTACACCTTC.

The CDR3 sequence is CASSLATSGDQETQYF. The DNA for the CDR3 is TGCGCCAGCAGCTTGGCGACTAGCGGAGATCAAGAGACCCAGTACTTC. The rearrangement uses TRBV5-1 and TRBJ2-5; 9 positions match TRBD2. V trimming: 0 bases; J trimming: 2 bases; junction bases outside the gene matches: 5. Germline assignment: CDR1 SGHRS and CDR2 YFSETQ. CDR3 length: 16 residues.

The gene calls are TRBV13 and TRBJ1-1; D perhaps matches TRBD1 (5 bases). This CDR3 has 15 amino acids. V was cut by 6 bases and J by 5 bases, with 19 bases left in between. Germline assignment: CDR1 PRHDT and CDR2 FYEKMQ (reference sequence). Here the CDR3 reads CASRRPGLGRTEAFF. For the CDR3, the DNA is TGTGCCAGCAGGAGACCGGGACTCGGGAGGACTGAAGCTTTCTTT. The full variable domain, with the rest looked up from reference TRBV13 and TRBJ1-1, is AAGVIQSPRHLIKEKRETATLKCYPIPRHDTVYWYQQGPGQDPQFLISFYEKMQSDKGSIPDRFSAQQFSDYHSELNMSSLELGDSALYFCASRRPGLGRTEAFFGQGTRLTVV.

This chain joins TRBV2 and TRBJ1-2, with 7 bases matching TRBD1. Losses at the gene ends were 4 bases for V and 5 bases for J; bases not matched to a gene: 4. This CDR3 is built from 13 residues. CDR1 SNHLY and CDR2 FYNNEI come from the germline V gene. The CDR3 DNA follows: TGTGCCAGCAGTGTCCAGGGGGGATATGGCTACACCTTC. Its protein product is CASSVQGGYGYTF.

Comment on this clone: This sample includes further DNA sequences coding for the same CDR3. This chain links TRBV18 with TRBJ1-1; D is uncertain. CDR1 KGHSH and CDR2 LQKENI come from the germline V gene. Trimming pared 1 base from V and 2 bases from J, leaving 5 bases between. This CDR3 spans 13 amino acids. CDR3 sequence: CASSPQRNTEAFF. The CDR3 nucleotides are TGTGCCAGCTCACCACAACGAAACACTGAAGCTTTCTTT.

The chain recombines TRBV6-5 with TRBJ1-5; unclear D gene. The V end lost 3 bases, the J end lost 4 bases, and 7 bases lay between the germline ends. The V gene's germline CDR1 is MNHEY and CDR2 SVGAGI. This CDR3 has 13 amino acids. This CDR3 reads CASSYGHNQPQHF. Here the CDR3 DNA reads TGTGCCAGCAGTTATGGTCATAATCAGCCCCAGCATTTT.

This chain's CDR3 is CASSLQGPETEAFF. CDR3 DNA: TGCGCCAGCAGCTTGCAGGGTCCGGAGACTGAAGCTTTCTTT. This chain joins TRBV5-1 and TRBJ1-1, with a weak D call TRBD1 (5 bases). Per the germline V gene, CDR1 is SGHRS and CDR2 is YFSETQ. Between the trimmed V and J ends, which lost 1 base and 5 bases, there was a span of 12 bases. This CDR3 region has 14 residues.

This clone has a single count. This chain links TRBV2 with TRBJ2-7; D might be TRBD1 (5 bases). Germline assignment: CDR1 SNHLY and CDR2 FYNNEI. This CDR3 has 14 amino acids. The V end was cut by 3 bases, the J end by 0 bases, with 9 bases between. Here the CDR3 DNA reads TGTGCCAGCAGTGATAACAGGATCTCCTACGAGCAGTACTTC. The encoded protein is CASSDNRISYEQYF.